This TCR beta chain comes out of a study of chemoradiotherapy in HPV16-positive cancers. Study at large: A couple of HPV16-positive patients' cells yielded candidate HPV-specific clones and common motifs.

This clone has only one observation. Its antigen is currently unknown. Germline V gene sequence: CDR1 SEHNR, CDR2 FQNEAQ (reference sequence). The CDR3 runs to 18 residues. Trimming removed 1 base from V and 2 bases from J; junction bases left unmatched: 9. Assay: immunoSEQ multiplex PCR; the TCRdb copy retains only in-frame clones and omits some. The table records about 15,000 clones, roughly 87% of them present only once. Points from the study as a whole: Only a couple of HPV16-positive patients supplied the functional HPV-specificity definition.

V is TRBV7-9 and J is TRBJ2-3, with 10 positions matching TRBD2. This clonotype originated in a human donor with HPV-associated anogenital cancer. Material: tumor tissue, obtained from a patient who underwent chemoradiotherapy. The CDR3 DNA sequence: TGTGCCAGCAGCTTAGGTGAACAGCGGGGGGGGCCCACAGATACGCAGTATTTT. Amino acid sequence: CASSLGEQRGGPTDTQYF. Full variable domain (remainder filled in from reference TRBV7-9 and TRBJ2-3): DTGVSQNPRHKITKRGQNVTFRCDPISEHNRLYWYRQTLGQGPEFLTYFQNEAQLEKSRLLSDRFSAERPKGSFSTLEIQRTEQGDSAMYLCASSLGEQRGGPTDTQYFGPGTRLTVL.